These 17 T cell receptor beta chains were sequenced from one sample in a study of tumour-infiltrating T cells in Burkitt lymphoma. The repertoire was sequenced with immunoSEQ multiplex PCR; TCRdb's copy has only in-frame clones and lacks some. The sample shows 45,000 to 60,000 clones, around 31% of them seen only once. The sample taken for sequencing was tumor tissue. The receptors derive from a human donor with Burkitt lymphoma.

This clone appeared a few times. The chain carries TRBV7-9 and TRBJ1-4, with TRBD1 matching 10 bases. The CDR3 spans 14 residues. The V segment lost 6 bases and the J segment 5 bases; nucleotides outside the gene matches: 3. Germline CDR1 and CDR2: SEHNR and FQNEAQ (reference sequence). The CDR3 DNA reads TGTGCCAGCAGTCGACAGGGGGCGAATGAAAAACTGTTTTTT. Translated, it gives CASSRQGANEKLFF.

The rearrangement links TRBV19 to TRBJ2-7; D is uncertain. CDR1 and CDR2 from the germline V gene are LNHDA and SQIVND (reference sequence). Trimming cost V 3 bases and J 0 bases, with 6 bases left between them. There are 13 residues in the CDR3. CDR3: CASSMIGSYEQYF. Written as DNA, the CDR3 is TGTGCCAGTAGTATGATAGGCTCCTACGAGCAGTACTTC. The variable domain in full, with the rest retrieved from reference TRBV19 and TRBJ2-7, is DGGITQSPKYLFRKEGQNVTLSCEQNLNHDAMYWYRQDPGQGLRLIYYSQIVNDFQKGDIAEGYSVSREKKESFPLTVTSAQKNPTAFYLCASSMIGSYEQYFGPGTRLTVT.

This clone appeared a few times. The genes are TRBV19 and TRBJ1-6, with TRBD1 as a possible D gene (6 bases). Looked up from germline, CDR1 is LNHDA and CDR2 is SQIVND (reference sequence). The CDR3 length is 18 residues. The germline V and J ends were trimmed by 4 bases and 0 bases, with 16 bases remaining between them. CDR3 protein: CASSKNRERSSYNSPLHF. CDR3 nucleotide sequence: TGTGCCAGTAGTAAAAACAGGGAAAGGAGCTCCTATAATTCACCCCTCCACTTT.

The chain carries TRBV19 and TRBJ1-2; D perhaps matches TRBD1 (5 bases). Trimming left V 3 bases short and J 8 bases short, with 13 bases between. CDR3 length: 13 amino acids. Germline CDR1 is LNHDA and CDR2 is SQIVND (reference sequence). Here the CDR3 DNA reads TGTGCCAGTAGTATGGACATTCACCGGGGCTACACCTTC. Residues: CASSMDIHRGYTF.

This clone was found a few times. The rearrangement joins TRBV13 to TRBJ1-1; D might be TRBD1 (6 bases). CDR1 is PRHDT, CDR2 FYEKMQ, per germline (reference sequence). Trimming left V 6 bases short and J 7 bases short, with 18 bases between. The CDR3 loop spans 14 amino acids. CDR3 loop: CASRAGAKSVEAFF. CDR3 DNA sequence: TGTGCCAGCAGGGCGGGGGCGAAGTCCGTTGAAGCTTTCTTT. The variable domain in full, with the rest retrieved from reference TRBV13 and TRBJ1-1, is AAGVIQSPRHLIKEKRETATLKCYPIPRHDTVYWYQQGPGQDPQFLISFYEKMQSDKGSIPDRFSAQQFSDYHSELNMSSLELGDSALYFCASRAGAKSVEAFFGQGTRLTVV.

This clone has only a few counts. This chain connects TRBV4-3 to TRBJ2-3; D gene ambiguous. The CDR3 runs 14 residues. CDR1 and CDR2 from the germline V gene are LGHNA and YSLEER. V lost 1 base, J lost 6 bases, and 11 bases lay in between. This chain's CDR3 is CASSQVSEGDTQYF. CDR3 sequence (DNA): TGCGCCAGCAGCCAAGTTAGTGAAGGGGATACGCAGTATTTT.

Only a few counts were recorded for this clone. The CDR3 region is CASSLAPDSAIYF. The CDR3 nucleotides are TGCGCCAGCAGCTTGGCCCCGGACTCCGCCATATATTTT. The rearrangement joins TRBV5-1 to TRBJ1-3; D gene unclear. V dropped 0 bases and J dropped 11 bases, with 12 bases sitting between them. The CDR3 is 13 residues long. Germline V gene data show CDR1 as SGHRS and CDR2 as YFSETQ.

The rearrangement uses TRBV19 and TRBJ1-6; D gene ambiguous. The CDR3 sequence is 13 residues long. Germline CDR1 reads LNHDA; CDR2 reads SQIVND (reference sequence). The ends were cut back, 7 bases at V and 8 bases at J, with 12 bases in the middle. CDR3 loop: CASTPRTDSPLHF. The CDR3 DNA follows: TGTGCCAGTACCCCCAGGACTGATTCACCCCTCCACTTT.

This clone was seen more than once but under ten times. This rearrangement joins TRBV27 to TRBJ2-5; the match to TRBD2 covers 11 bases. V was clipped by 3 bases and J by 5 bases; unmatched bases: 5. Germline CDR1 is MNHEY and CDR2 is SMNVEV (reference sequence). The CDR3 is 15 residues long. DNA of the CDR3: TGTGCCAGCAGTTTGTTAGCGGGGGGGACGGAGACCCAGTACTTC. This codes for CASSLLAGGTETQYF.

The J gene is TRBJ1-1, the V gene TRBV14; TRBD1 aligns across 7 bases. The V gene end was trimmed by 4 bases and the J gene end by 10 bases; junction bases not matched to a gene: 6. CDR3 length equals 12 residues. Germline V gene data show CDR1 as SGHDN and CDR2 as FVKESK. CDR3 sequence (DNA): TGTGCCAGCAGCCGACAGGGAGTGGGAGCTTTCTTT. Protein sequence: CASSRQGVGAFF.

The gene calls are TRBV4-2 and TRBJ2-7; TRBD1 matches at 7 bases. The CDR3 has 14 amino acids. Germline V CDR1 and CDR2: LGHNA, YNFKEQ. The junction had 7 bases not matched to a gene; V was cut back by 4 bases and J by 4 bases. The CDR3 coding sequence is TGTGCCAGCAGCCCTCCCAGGGACAGTTACGAGCAGTACTTC. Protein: CASSPPRDSYEQYF.

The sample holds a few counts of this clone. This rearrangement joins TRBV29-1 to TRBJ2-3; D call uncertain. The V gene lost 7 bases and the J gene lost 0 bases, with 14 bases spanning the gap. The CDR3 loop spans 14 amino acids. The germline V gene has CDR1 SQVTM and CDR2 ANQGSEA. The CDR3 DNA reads TGCAGCGGATCGAAACAATCTAGCACAGATACGCAGTATTTT. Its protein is CSGSKQSSTDTQYF.

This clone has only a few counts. The CDR3 DNA reads as TGTGCCATCAAAGGCTCTGGAAACACCATATATTTT. Its translation: CAIKGSGNTIYF. This chain joins TRBV10-3 and TRBJ1-3, with D unclear. With 7 bases removed from V and 0 bases from J, the gap between germline ends came to 4 bases. Germline values: CDR1 ENHRY, CDR2 SYGVKD. The CDR3 runs 12 residues.

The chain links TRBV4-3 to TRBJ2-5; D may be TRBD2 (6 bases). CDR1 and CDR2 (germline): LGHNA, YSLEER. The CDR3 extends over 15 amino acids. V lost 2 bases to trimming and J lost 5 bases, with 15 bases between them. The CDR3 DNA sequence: TGCGCCAGCAGCCAAAGGGTGGGAGGAGCGGAGACCCAGTACTTC. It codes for CASSQRVGGAETQYF.

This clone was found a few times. The chain's CDR3 is CASGGGLNTGELFF. The CDR3 DNA reads as TGCGCCAGCGGAGGGGGGCTGAACACCGGGGAGCTGTTTTTT. This chain links TRBV10-2 with TRBJ2-2; D is perhaps TRBD1 or TRBD2 (6 bases each). CDR1 WSHSY and CDR2 SAAADI come from the germline V gene. Trimming stripped 8 bases from V and 1 base from J, with 11 bases between. The CDR3 sequence is 14 residues long.

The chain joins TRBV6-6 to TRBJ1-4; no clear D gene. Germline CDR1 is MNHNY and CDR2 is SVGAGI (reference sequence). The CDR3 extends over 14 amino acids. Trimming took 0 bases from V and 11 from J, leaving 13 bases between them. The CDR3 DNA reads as TGTGCCAGCAGTTACTCATATCCTGGGATCAAACTGTTTTTT. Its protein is CASSYSYPGIKLFF.

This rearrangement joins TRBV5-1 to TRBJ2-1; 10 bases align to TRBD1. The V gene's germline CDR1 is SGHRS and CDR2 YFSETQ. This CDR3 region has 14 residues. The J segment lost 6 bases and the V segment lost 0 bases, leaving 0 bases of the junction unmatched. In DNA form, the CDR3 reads TGCGCCAGCAGCTTGGGACAGGGGGCCAATGAGCAGTTCTTC. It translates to CASSLGQGANEQFF.